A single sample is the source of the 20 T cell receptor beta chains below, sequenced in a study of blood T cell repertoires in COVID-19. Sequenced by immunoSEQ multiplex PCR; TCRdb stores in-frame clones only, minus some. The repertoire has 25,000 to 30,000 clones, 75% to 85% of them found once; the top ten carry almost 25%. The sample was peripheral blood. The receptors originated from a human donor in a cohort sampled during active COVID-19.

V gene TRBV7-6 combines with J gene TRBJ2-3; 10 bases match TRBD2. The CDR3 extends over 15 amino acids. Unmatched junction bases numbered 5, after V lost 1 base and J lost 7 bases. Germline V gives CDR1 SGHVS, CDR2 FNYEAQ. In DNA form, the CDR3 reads TGTGCCAGCAGCTTAGTGGCTAGCGGGGGAAATACGCAGTATTTT. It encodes CASSLVASGGNTQYF.

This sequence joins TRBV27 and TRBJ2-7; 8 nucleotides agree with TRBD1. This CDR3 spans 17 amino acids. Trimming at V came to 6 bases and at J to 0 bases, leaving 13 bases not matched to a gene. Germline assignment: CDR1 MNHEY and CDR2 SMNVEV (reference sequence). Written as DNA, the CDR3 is TGTGCCAGCAGCCGTTTTGACAGGGGCGCTACCTCCTACGAGCAGTACTTC. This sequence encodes CASSRFDRGATSYEQYF.

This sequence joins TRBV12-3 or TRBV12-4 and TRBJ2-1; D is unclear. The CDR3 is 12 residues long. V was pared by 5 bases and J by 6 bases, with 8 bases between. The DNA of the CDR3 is TGTGCCAGCAGTATACCTAGCAATGAGCAGTTCTTC. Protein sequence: CASSIPSNEQFF.

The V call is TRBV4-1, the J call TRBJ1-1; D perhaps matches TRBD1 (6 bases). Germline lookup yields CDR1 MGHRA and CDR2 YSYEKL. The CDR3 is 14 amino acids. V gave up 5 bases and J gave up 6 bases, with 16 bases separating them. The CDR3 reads CASSTGSQWAEAFF. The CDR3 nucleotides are TGCGCCAGCAGCACAGGGTCTCAATGGGCTGAAGCTTTCTTT.

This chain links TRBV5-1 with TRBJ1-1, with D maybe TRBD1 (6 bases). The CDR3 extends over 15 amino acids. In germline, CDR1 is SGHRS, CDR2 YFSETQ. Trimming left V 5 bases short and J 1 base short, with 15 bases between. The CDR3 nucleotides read TGCGCCAGCAGAAGCGGGACACCGACGAACACTGAAGCTTTCTTT. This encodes CASRSGTPTNTEAFF.

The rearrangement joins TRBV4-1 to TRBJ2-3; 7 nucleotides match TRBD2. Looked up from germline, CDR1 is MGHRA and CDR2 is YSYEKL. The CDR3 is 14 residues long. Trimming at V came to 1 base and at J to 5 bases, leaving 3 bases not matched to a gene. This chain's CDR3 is CASSQGGGKDTQYF. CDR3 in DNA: TGCGCCAGCAGCCAAGGCGGGGGAAAAGATACGCAGTATTTT.

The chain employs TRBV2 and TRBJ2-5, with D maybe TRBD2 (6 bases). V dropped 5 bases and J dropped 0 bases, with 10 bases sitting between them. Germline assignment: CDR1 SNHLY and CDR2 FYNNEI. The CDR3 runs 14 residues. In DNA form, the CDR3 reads TGTGCCAGCAGTAGTAGCGGAAACCAAGAGACCCAGTACTTC. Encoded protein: CASSSSGNQETQYF. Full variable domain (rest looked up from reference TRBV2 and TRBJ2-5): EPEVTQTPSHQVTQMGQEVILRCVPISNHLYFYWYRQILGQKVEFLVSFYNNEISEKSEIFDDQFSVERPDGSNFTLKIRSTKLEDSAMYFCASSSSGNQETQYFGPGTRLLVL.

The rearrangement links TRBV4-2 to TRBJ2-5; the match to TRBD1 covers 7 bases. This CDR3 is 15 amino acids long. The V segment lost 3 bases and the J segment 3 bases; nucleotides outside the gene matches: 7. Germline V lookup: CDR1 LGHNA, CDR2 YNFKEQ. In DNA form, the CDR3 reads TGTGCCAGCAGCCAGAAAACAGGGGTAAAAGAGACCCAGTACTTC. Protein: CASSQKTGVKETQYF.

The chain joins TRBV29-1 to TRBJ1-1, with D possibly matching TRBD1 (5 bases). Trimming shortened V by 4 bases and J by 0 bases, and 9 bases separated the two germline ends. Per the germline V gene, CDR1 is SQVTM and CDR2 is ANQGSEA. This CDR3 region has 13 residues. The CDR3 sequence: CSVGGHLNTEAFF. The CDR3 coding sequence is TGCAGCGTTGGAGGACACTTGAACACTGAAGCTTTCTTT.

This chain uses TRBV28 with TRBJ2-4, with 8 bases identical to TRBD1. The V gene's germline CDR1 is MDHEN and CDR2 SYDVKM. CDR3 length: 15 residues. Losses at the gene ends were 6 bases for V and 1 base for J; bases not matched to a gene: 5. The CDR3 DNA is TGTGCCAGCAGCCGGACAGGGTTGGCCAAAAACATTCAGTACTTC. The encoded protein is CASSRTGLAKNIQYF.

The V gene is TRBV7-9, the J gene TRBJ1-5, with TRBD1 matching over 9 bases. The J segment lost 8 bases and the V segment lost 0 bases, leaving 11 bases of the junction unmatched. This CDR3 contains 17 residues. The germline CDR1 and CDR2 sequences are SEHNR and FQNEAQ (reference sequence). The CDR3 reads CASSLADGGTGNEPQHF. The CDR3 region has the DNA TGTGCCAGCAGCTTAGCCGACGGGGGGACAGGGAACGAGCCCCAGCATTTT.

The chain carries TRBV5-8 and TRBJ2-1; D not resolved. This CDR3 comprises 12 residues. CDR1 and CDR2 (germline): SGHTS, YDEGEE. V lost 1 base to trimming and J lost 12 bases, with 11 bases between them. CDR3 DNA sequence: TGTGCCAGCAGCTTGTCAAATCTAGGGCAGTTCTTC. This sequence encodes CASSLSNLGQFF. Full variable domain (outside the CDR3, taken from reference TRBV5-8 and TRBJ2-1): EAGVTQSPTHLIKTRGQQATLRCSPISGHTSVYWYQQALGLGLQFLLWYDEGEERNRGNFPPRFSGRQFPNYSSELNVNALELEDSALYLCASSLSNLGQFFGPGTRLTVL.

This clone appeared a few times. In DNA, the CDR3 is TGTGCCAGCAGTAAATCCATCCGGGACAGGGGACCCTACACCTTC. Its translation is CASSKSIRDRGPYTF. This rearrangement joins TRBV6-5 to TRBJ1-2; 10 bases agree with TRBD1. The CDR3 is 15 residues long. V lost 5 bases, J lost 10 bases, and 13 bases stayed unmatched. The V gene's germline CDR1 is MNHEY and CDR2 SVGAGI.

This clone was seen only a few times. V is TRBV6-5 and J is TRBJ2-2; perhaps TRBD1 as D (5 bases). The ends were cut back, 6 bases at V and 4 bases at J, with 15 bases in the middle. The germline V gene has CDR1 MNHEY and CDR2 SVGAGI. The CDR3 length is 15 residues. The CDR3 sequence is CASRPDRTATGELFF. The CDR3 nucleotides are TGTGCCAGCAGGCCCGACAGAACGGCCACCGGGGAGCTGTTTTTT.

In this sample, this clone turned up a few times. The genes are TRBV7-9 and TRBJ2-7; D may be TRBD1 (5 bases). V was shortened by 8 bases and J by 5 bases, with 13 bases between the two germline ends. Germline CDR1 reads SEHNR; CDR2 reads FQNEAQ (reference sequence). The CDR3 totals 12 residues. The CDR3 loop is CASEGQRNEQYF. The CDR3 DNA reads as TGTGCCAGCGAAGGACAAAGGAACGAGCAGTACTTC. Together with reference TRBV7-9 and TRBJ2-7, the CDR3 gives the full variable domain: DTGVSQNPRHKITKRGQNVTFRCDPISEHNRLYWYRQTLGQGPEFLTYFQNEAQLEKSRLLSDRFSAERPKGSFSTLEIQRTEQGDSAMYLCASEGQRNEQYFGPGTRLTVT.

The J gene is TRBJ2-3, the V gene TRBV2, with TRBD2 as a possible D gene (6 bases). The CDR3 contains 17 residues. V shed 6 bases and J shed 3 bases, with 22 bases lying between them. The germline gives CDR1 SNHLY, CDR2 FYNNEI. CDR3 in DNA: TGTGCCAGCAGGCCGTTCGGGACTCCGAGCGGAACAGATACGCAGTATTTT. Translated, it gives CASRPFGTPSGTDTQYF.

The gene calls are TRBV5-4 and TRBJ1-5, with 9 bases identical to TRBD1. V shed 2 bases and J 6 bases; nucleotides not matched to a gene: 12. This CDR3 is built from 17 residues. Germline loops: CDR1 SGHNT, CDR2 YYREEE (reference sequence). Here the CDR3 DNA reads TGTGCCAGCAGCTTTGGGGGGGTGCGACAGGGGGTTCAGCCCCAGCATTTT. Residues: CASSFGGVRQGVQPQHF.

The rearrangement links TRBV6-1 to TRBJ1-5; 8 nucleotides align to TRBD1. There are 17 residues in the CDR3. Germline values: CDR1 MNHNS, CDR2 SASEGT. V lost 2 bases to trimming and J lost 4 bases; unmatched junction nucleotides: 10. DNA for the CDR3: TGTGCCAGCAGTGAAATTTGGGCAGGGGGCCCGAATCAGCCCCAGCATTTT. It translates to CASSEIWAGGPNQPQHF.

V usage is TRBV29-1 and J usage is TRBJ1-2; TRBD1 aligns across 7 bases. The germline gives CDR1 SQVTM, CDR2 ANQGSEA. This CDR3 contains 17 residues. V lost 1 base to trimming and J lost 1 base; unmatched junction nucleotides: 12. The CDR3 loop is CSVEGPPPNRGNYGYTF. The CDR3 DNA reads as TGCAGCGTTGAAGGCCCCCCACCTAACAGGGGTAACTATGGCTACACCTTC. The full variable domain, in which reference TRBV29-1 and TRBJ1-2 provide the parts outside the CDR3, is SAVISQKPSRDICQRGTSLTIQCQVDSQVTMMFWYRQQPGQSLTLIATANQGSEATYESGFVIDKFPISRPNLTFSTLTVSNMSPEDSSIYLCSVEGPPPNRGNYGYTFGSGTRLTVV.

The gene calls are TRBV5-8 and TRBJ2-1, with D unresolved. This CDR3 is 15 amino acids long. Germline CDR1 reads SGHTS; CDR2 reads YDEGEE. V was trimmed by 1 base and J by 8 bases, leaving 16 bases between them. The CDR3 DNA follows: TGTGCCAGCAGCTTGTTACCCCCGCGTCGGGATGAGCAGTTCTTC. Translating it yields CASSLLPPRRDEQFF.